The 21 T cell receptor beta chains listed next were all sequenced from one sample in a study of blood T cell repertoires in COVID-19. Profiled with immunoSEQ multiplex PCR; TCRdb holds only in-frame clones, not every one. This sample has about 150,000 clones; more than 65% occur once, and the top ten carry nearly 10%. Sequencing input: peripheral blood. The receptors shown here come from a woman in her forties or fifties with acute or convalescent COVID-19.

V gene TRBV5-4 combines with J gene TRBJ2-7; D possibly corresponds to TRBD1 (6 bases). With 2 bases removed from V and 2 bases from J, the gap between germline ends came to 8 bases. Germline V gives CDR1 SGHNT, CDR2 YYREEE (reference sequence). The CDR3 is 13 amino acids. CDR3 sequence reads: CASSLRTAYEQYF. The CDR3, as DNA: TGTGCCAGCAGCTTAAGGACAGCCTACGAGCAGTACTTC.

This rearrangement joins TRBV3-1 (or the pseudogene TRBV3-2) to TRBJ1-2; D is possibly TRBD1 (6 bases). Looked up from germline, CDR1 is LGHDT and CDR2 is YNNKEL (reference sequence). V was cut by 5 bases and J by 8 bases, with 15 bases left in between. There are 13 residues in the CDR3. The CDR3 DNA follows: TGTGCCAGCAGCGACGACAGGCCGGGGGGCTACACCTTC. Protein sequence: CASSDDRPGGYTF.

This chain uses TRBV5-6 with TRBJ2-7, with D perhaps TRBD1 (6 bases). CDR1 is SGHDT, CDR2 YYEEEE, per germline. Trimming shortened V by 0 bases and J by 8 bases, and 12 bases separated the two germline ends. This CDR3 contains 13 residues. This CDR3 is CASSLGTVYKQYF. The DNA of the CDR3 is TGTGCCAGCAGCTTGGGGACAGTGTACAAGCAGTACTTC.

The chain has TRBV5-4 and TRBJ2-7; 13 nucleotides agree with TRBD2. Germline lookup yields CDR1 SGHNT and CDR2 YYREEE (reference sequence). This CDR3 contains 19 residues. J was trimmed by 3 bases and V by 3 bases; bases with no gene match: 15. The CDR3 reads CASSSGRPKGLAGVYEQYF. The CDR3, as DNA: TGTGCCAGCAGCTCGGGCAGACCTAAAGGACTAGCGGGAGTCTACGAGCAGTACTTC.

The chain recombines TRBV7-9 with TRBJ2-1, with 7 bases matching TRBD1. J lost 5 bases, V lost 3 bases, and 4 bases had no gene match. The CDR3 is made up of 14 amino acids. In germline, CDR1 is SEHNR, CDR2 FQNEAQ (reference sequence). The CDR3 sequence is CASSFLGTDNEQFF. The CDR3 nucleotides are TGTGCCAGCAGCTTTCTCGGGACAGACAATGAGCAGTTCTTC.

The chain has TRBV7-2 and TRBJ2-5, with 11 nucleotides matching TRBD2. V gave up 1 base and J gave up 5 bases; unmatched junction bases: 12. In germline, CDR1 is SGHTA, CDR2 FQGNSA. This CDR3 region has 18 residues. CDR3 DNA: TGTGCCAGCAGCTTAGGGGGGACTAGCGGAACTTTCGGGGAGACCCAGTACTTC. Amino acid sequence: CASSLGGTSGTFGETQYF. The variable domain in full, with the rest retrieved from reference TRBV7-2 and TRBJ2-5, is GAGVSQSPSNKVTEKGKDVELRCDPISGHTALYWYRQSLGQGLEFLIYFQGNSAPDKSGLPSDRFSAERTGGSVSTLTIQRTQQEDSAVYLCASSLGGTSGTFGETQYFGPGTRLLVL.

The chain's CDR3 is CASREGQGAREQYF. CDR3 DNA sequence: TGTGCCAGCAGAGAGGGACAGGGGGCTCGCGAGCAGTACTTC. The chain recombines TRBV2 with TRBJ2-7; 12 bases align to TRBD1. V shed 6 bases and J 6 bases; nucleotides not matched to a gene: 6. Germline V lookup: CDR1 SNHLY, CDR2 FYNNEI. This CDR3 spans 14 amino acids.

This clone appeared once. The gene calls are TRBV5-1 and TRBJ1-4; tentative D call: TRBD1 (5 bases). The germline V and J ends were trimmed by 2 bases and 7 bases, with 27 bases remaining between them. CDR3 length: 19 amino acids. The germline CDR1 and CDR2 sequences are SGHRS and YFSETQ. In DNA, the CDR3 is TGCGCCAGCAGCTTCGGGAGCGGGGCAGGGCGCTCCTTGAGTGAAAAACTGTTTTTT. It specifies CASSFGSGAGRSLSEKLFF.

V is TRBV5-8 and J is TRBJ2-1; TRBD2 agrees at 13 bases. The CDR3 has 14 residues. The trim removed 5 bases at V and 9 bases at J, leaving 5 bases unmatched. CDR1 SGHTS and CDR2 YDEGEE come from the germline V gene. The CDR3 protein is CASRGTSGMGEQFF. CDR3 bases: TGTGCCAGCAGAGGGACTAGCGGGATGGGTGAGCAGTTCTTC.

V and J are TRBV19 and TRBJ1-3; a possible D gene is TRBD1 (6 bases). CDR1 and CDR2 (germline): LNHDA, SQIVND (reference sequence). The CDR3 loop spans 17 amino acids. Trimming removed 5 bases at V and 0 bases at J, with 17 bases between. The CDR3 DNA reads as TGTGCCAGTAGTCCCCCGGACAGCTTCTTCTCTGGAAACACCATATATTTT. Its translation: CASSPPDSFFSGNTIYF.

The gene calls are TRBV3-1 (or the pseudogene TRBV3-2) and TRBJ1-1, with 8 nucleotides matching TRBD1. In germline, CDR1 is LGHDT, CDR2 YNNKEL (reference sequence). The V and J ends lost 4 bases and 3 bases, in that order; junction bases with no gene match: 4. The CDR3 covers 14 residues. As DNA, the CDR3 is TGTGCCAGCAGCCCTACGGACAGGGACACTGAAGCTTTCTTT. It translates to CASSPTDRDTEAFF.

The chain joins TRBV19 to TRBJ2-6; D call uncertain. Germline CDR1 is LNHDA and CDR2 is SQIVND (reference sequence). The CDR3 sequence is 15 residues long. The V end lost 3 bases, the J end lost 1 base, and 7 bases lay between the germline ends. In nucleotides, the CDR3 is TGTGCCAGTAGTATTACCAGGTCTGGGGCCAACGTCCTGACTTTC. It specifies CASSITRSGANVLTF.

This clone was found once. The CDR3 spells CASSLSPNEQFF. DNA for the CDR3: TGTGCCAGCAGTTTGTCCCCTAATGAGCAGTTCTTC. The rearrangement uses TRBV28 and TRBJ2-1; D is ambiguous. Trimming took off 3 bases at V and 7 bases at J, with 7 bases between the two ends. Germline lookup yields CDR1 MDHEN and CDR2 SYDVKM. The CDR3 is made up of 12 amino acids.

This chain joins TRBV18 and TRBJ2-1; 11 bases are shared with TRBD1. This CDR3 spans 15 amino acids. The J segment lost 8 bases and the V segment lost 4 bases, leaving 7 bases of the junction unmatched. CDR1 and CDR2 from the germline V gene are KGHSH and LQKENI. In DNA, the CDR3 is TGTGCCAGCTCACTGGTTGGACAGGGGGCAGATGAGCAGTTCTTC. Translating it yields CASSLVGQGADEQFF.

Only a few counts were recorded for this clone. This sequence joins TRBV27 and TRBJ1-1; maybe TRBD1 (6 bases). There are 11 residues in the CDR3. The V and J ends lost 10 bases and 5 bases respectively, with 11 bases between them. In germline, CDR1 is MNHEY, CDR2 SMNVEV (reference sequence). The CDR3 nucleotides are TGTGCCACCCACAGGGCTACTGAAGCTTTCTTT. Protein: CATHRATEAFF.

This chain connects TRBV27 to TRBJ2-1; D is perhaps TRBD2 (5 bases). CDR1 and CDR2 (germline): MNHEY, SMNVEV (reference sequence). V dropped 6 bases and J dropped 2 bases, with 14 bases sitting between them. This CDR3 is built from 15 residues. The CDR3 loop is CASSSLAGAYNEQFF. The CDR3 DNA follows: TGTGCCAGCAGCTCTCTGGCCGGGGCCTACAATGAGCAGTTCTTC.

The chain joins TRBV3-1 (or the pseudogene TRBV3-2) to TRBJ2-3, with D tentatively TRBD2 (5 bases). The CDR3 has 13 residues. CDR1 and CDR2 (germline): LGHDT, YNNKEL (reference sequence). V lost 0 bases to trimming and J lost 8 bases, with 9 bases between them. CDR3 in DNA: TGTGCCAGCAGCCAAGATCTAAGCGGTACGCAGTATTTT. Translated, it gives CASSQDLSGTQYF.

This chain's CDR3 is CASSLPLTGSSYNSPLHF. CDR3 nucleotides: TGCGCCAGCAGCTTGCCCCTTACAGGGAGCTCCTATAATTCACCCCTCCACTTT. The rearrangement joins TRBV5-1 to TRBJ1-6, with D possibly being TRBD1 (6 bases). Between the trimmed V and J ends, which lost 1 base and 0 bases, there was a span of 14 bases. Per germline, CDR1 SGHRS and CDR2 YFSETQ. The CDR3 runs to 18 residues.

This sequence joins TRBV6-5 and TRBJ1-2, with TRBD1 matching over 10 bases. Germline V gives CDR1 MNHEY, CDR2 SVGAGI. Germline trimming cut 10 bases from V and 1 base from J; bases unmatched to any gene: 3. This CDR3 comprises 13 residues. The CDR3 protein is CATRDRGNYGYTF. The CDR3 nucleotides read TGTGCCACCAGGGACAGGGGTAACTATGGCTACACCTTC.

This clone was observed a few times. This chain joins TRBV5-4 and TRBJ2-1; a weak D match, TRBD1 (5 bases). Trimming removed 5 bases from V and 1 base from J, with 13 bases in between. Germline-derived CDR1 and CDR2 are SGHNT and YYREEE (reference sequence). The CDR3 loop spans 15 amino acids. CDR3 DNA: TGTGCCAGCAGTCTTCTGCAGGGATCCTACAATGAGCAGTTCTTC. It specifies CASSLLQGSYNEQFF. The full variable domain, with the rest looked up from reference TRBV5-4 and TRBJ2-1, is ETGVTQSPTHLIKTRGQQVTLRCSSQSGHNTVSWYQQALGQGPQFIFQYYREEENGRGNFPPRFSGLQFPNYSSELNVNALELDDSALYLCASSLLQGSYNEQFFGPGTRLTVL.

The CDR3 DNA is TGTGCCAGCACAGCTAGCGGGAGCTCCTACGAGCAGTACTTC. Amino acids: CASTASGSSYEQYF. The chain uses TRBV6-5 and TRBJ2-7; 10 nucleotides match TRBD2. The CDR3 is 14 residues long. Germline V CDR1 and CDR2: MNHEY, SVGAGI. V shed 7 bases and J 0 bases; nucleotides not matched to a gene: 3.